What follows is one T cell receptor beta chain and its context. Its antigen is still unknown. The data were taken from a study of T cell repertoires in cytomegalovirus infection. Using its own MiXCR run on the reads, TCRdb lists one record per CDR3 protein. The sample includes approximately 910,000 distinct CDR3 sequences, about 33% of them seen just once. CDR3 length equals 12 residues. Germline V gene lookup returns CDR1 SGDLS and CDR2 YYNGEE. The ends lost 8 bases at V and 6 bases at J; junction bases unmatched: 3. The chain employs TRBV9 and TRBJ1-1; 11 bases agree with TRBD1. The clonotype originates from a human donor in good health (CMV status not recorded). Some clones in this sample may be carry-over from other donors' samples. This material consisted of cultured CD8+ T cells from PBMCs, taken from culture after CMV antigen stimulation. The DNA for the CDR3 is TGTGCCAGTAGGGACAGGGGGTCTGAAGCTTTCTTT. As protein: CASRDRGSEAFF.